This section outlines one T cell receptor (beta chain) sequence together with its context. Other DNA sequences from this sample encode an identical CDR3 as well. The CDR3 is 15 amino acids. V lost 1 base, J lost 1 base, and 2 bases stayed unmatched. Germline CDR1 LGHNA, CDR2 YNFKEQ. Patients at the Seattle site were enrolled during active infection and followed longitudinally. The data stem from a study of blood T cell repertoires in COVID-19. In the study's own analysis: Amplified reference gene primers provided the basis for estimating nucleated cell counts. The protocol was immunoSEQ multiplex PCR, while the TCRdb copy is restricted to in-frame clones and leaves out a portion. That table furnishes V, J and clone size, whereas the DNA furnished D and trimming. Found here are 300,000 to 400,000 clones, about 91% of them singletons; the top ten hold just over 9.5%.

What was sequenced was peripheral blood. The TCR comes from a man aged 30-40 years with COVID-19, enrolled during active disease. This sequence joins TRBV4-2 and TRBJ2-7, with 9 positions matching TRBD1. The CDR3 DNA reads TGTGCCAGCAGCCAAGCCGGGACAGGGTCCTACGAGCAGTACTTC. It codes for CASSQAGTGSYEQYF.